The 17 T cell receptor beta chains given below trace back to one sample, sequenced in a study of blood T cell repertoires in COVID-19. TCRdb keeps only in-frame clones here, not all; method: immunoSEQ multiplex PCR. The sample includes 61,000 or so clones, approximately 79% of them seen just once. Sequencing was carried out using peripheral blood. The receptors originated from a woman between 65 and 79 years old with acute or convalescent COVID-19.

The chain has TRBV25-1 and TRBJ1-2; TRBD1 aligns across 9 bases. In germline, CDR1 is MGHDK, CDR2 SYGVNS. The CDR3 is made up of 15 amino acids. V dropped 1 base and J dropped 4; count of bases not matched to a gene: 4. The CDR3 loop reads CASSEWDRVRYGYTF. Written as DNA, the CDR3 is TGTGCCAGCAGTGAATGGGACAGGGTTCGCTATGGCTACACCTTC.

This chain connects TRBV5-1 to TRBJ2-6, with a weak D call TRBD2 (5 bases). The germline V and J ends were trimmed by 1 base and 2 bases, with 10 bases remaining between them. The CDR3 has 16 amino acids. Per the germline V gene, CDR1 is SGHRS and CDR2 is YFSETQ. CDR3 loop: CASSLSKEAGANVLTF. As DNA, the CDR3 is TGCGCCAGCAGCTTGTCGAAGGAGGCTGGGGCCAACGTCCTGACTTTC.

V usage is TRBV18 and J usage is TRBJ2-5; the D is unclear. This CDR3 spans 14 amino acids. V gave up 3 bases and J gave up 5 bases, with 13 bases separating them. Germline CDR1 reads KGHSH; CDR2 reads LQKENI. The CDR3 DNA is TGTGCCAGCTCACCCCTTCCCGGTGTTGAGACCCAGTACTTC. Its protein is CASSPLPGVETQYF.

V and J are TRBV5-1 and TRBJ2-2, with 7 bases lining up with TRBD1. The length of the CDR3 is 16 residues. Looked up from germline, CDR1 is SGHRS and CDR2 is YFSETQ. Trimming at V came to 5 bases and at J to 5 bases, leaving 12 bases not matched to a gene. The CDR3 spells CASSKRTGALTGELFF. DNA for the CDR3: TGCGCCAGCAGTAAACGGACAGGAGCCTTGACCGGGGAGCTGTTTTTT.

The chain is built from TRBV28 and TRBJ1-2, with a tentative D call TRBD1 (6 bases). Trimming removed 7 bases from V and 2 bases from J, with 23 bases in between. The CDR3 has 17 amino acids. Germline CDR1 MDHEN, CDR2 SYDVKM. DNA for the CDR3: TGTGCCAGCAATACTCCCATGGGGGGGGGCGCGAACTATGGCTACACCTTC. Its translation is CASNTPMGGGANYGYTF.

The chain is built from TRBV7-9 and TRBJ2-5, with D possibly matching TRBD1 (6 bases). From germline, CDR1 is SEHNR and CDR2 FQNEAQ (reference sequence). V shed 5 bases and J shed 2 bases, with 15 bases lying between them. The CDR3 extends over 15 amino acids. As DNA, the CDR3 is TGTGCCAGCAGCCCCGACAGGCGTTCACAAGAGACCCAGTACTTC. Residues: CASSPDRRSQETQYF.

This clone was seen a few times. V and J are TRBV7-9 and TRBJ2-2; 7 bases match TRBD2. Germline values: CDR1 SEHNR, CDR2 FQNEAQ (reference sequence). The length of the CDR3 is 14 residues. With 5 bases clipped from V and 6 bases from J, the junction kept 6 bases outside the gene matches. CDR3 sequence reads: CASSPGGSSGELFF. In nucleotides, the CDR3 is TGTGCCAGCAGCCCGGGAGGAAGCTCCGGGGAGCTGTTTTTT.

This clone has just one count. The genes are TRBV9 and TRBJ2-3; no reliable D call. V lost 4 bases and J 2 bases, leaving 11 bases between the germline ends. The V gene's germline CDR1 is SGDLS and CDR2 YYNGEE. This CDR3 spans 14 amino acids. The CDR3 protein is CASSSRHNTDTQYF. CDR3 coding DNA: TGTGCCAGCAGCTCCCGACATAACACAGATACGCAGTATTTT.

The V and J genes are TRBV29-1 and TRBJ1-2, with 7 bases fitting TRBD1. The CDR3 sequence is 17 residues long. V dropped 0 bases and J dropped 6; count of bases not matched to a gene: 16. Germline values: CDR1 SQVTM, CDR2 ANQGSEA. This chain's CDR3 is CSVEDLSGSGTEDGYTF. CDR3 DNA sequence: TGCAGCGTTGAAGATCTCTCTGGGTCCGGGACAGAAGATGGCTACACCTTC.

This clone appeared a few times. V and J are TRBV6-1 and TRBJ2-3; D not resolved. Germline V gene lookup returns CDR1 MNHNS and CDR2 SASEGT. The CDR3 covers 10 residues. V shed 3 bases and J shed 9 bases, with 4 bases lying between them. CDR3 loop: CASSEATQYF. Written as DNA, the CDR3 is TGTGCCAGCAGTGAGGCCACGCAGTATTTT.

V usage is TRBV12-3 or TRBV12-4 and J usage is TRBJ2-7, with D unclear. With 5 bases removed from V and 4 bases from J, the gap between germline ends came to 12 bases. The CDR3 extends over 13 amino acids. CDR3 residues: CASSLQTTYEQYF. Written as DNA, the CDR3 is TGTGCCAGCAGTCTTCAAACGACTTACGAGCAGTACTTC.

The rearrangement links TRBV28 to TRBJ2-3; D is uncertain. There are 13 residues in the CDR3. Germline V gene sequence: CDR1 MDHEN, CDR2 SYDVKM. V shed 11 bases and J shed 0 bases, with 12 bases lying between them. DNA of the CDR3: TGTGCCGGTTCGGTTACTAGCACAGATACGCAGTATTTT. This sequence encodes CAGSVTSTDTQYF.

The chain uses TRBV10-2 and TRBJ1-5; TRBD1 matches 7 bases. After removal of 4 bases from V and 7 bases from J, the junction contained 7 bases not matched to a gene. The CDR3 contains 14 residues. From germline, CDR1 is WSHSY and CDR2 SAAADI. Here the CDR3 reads CASSVAGGEQPQHF. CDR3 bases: TGCGCCAGCAGTGTTGCAGGGGGAGAACAGCCCCAGCATTTT.

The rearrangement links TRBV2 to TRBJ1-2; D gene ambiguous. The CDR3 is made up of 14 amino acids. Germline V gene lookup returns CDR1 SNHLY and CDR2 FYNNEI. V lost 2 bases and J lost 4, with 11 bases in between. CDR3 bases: TGTGCCAGCAGTGAACAGGCTACTGTCTATGGCTACACCTTC. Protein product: CASSEQATVYGYTF.

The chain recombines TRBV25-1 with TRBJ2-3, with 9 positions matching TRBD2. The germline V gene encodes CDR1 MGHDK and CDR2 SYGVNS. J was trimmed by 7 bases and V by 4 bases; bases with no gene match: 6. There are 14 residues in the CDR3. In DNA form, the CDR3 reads TGTGCCAGCAGTGGAGAGCGGGGGGACTATACGCAGTATTTT. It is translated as CASSGERGDYTQYF.

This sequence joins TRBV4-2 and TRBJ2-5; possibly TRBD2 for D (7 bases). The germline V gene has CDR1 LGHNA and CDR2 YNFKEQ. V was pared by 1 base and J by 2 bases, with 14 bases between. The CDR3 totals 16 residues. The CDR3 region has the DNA TGTGCCAGCAGCCAAGTAGGGGGGGCCAGGCAAGAGACCCAGTACTTC. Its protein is CASSQVGGARQETQYF.

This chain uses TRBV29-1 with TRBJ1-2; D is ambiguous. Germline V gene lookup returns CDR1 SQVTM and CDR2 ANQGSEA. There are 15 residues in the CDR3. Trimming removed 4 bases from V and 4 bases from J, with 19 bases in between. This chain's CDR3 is CSVANPLAVAYGYTF. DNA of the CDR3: TGCAGCGTTGCCAACCCCCTGGCGGTAGCCTATGGCTACACCTTC.